This TCR beta chain was recovered during a study of sequential checkpoint blockade in melanoma. The overall study: Arm A got nivolumab then ipilimumab; arm B the reverse, 1:1. After both sequences, patients received maintenance nivolumab.

Treatment given: randomized to nivolumab then ipilimumab (arm A) or the reverse (arm B). None of the patients previously received DNA-damaging chemotherapy. This table comes from immunoSEQ multiplex PCR, and its TCRdb copy is limited to in-frame clones, with some not included. There are some 10,000 clones in the sample; approximately 73% occur only once, and 35% to 45% lies in the top ten. The CDR3 runs to 18 residues. V lost 4 bases to trimming and J lost 3 bases; unmatched junction nucleotides: 10. The germline V gene has CDR1 MGHDK and CDR2 SYGVNS. Source: CD8+ T cells sorted from blood (inferred from file names), taken from a patient given nivolumab and ipilimumab in sequence. This rearrangement joins TRBV25-1 to TRBJ2-1, with TRBD2 matching 12 bases. The source of this sequence is a human donor with melanoma. This CDR3 is CASSGSSGRERFYNEQFF. The CDR3, as DNA: TGTGCCAGCAGTGGTTCTAGCGGGAGGGAACGTTTCTACAATGAGCAGTTCTTC.